The present T cell receptor beta chain was sequenced within a study of metastatic and nonmetastatic thyroid tumors. Study details: Samples came from malignant and benign thyroid patients, and repertoires were compared across blood and tumor or nodule tissue.

Study-wide results and limits: As reported, TCR beta diversity in blood and tumor was significantly higher in malignant thyroid tumors than in benign nodules.

Per the original data handling: Between-group CDR3 differences, defined by clinicopathological status, yielded a distant-metastasis classifier for papillary thyroid cancer. TCRdb re-analyzed the PCR reads through MiXCR. The V and J calls follow TCRdb's processing rather than the paper's. Among 89,000 or so clones listed, approximately 9% were seen once. No treatment had been given to any patient before thyroid surgery. Per the germline V gene, CDR1 is LNHDA and CDR2 is SQIVND (reference sequence). This CDR3 has 16 amino acids. Germline trimming cut 3 bases from V and 4 bases from J; bases unmatched to any gene: 2. About this clone: Its antigen is unidentified.

This receptor was taken from a female donor with papillary thyroid cancer or a benign thyroid nodule (not recorded which). Some clones in this sample may be carry-over from other donors' samples. J is TRBJ2-1 and V is TRBV19; 14 bases match TRBD2. The sample consisted of blood. CDR3 sequence reads: CASSIGTSGGYNEQFF. As DNA, the CDR3 is TGTGCCAGTAGTATCGGGACTAGCGGGGGATACAATGAGCAGTTCTTC. Using reference TRBV19 and TRBJ2-1 for the parts outside the CDR3, the full variable domain is DGGITQSPKYLFRKEGQNVTLSCEQNLNHDAMYWYRQDPGQGLRLIYYSQIVNDFQKGDIAEGYSVSREKKESFPLTVTSAQKNPTAFYLCASSIGTSGGYNEQFFGPGTRLTVL.